This entry lists 2 T cell receptor beta chains sequenced from one sample in a study of blood T cell repertoires in COVID-19 (dated by TCRdb to 2018 to 2020). The library was obtained by the immunoSEQ multiplex PCR assay. TCRdb's version of the immuneACCESS table is confined to in-frame rearrangements and falls short of the full clone set. An unresolved V gene accounts for under half of the shortfall where checked; the remainder is of unknown origin. The sample yields 50,000 or so clones; 75% to 90% were counted once. Approximately 54% of the sample goes to the ten largest clones. Material for sequencing was peripheral blood. The receptors were sampled from a man between 70 and 80 years old with acute or convalescent COVID-19.

In its sample, this clone was seen once. V and J are TRBV14 and TRBJ1-1; no clear D gene. Germline V CDR1 and CDR2: SGHDN, FVKESK. This CDR3 contains 11 residues. The V and J ends lost 5 bases and 9 bases respectively, with 10 bases between them. The CDR3 nucleotides are TGTGCCAGCAGCGCCGGGGTTAAAGCTTTCTTT. It codes for CASSAGVKAFF.

This chain links TRBV6-5 with TRBJ1-6, with D tentatively TRBD1 (5 bases). This CDR3 has 13 residues. CDR1 MNHEY and CDR2 SVGAGI come from the germline V gene. V was cut by 8 bases and J by 10 bases, with 15 bases left in between. CDR3 DNA: TGTGCCAGCGGGCGTCAGGGTCAGTCACCCCTCCACTTT. The encoded protein is CASGRQGQSPLHF.